These 10 T cell receptor beta chains were sequenced from one sample in a study of CD8 T cell repertoires and HIV-1 epitope variants. Assay used: immunoSEQ multiplex PCR; TCRdb lists only in-frame clones, some missing. The sample includes thousands of clones, roughly 70% of them seen just once. No antigen has been assigned to these receptors. Specimen: cultured CD8+ T cells derived from PBMCs. The origin of the receptors is a male donor with HIV.

This clone was detected a few times. This chain uses TRBV6-5 with TRBJ2-7; tentative D call: TRBD2 (5 bases). The germline V gene encodes CDR1 MNHEY and CDR2 SVGAGI. The CDR3 is 13 residues long. V dropped 1 base and J dropped 2 bases, with 6 bases sitting between them. The CDR3 DNA is TGTGCCAGCAGTTACTTCGGGGCCTACGAGCAGTACTTC. This encodes CASSYFGAYEQYF.

V is TRBV5-1 and J is TRBJ2-7; TRBD1 is a possible D gene (8 bases). Trimming took 1 base from V and 5 from J, leaving 13 bases between them. The CDR3 consists of 14 residues. In germline, CDR1 is SGHRS, CDR2 YFSETQ. The CDR3 bases are TGCGCCAGCAGCTTGACAGGGGGGGGCCACGAGCAGTACTTC. Its translation is CASSLTGGGHEQYF.

The V call is TRBV28, the J call TRBJ1-2; a weak D match, TRBD1 (6 bases). V was clipped by 5 bases and J by 0 bases, with 13 bases between them. Germline lookup yields CDR1 MDHEN and CDR2 SYDVKM. This CDR3 has 15 residues. CDR3: CASSPDRLSNYGYTF. DNA for the CDR3: TGTGCCAGCAGTCCCGACAGGTTATCTAACTATGGCTACACCTTC.

The rearrangement uses TRBV28 and TRBJ2-3; D unclear. The CDR3 runs 13 residues. The V and J ends lost 5 bases and 6 bases respectively, with 12 bases between them. Germline V CDR1 and CDR2: MDHEN, SYDVKM. The CDR3 spells CASSGSWSDTQYF. The CDR3 DNA reads as TGTGCCAGCAGTGGGTCGTGGTCGGATACGCAGTATTTT.

CDR3 protein: CASSVSANTEAFF. In DNA form, the CDR3 reads TGTGCCAGCAGTGTGTCAGCCAACACTGAAGCTTTCTTT. V and J are TRBV2 and TRBJ1-1; D ambiguous. Germline loops: CDR1 SNHLY, CDR2 FYNNEI. V lost 4 bases and J lost 2, with 8 bases in between. The CDR3 spans 13 residues.

The table lists this clone with a count of one. The V and J genes are TRBV5-4 and TRBJ1-1; no reliable D call. The CDR3 spans 15 residues. Trimming removed 1 base from V and 6 bases from J, with 16 bases in between. Germline V gene sequence: CDR1 SGHNT, CDR2 YYREEE (reference sequence). The CDR3 reads CASSLRGRSGAEAFF. The CDR3 coding sequence is TGTGCCAGCAGCTTGCGCGGACGCTCCGGGGCTGAAGCTTTCTTT. The whole variable domain, remainder taken from reference TRBV5-4 and TRBJ1-1, is ETGVTQSPTHLIKTRGQQVTLRCSSQSGHNTVSWYQQALGQGPQFIFQYYREEENGRGNFPPRFSGLQFPNYSSELNVNALELDDSALYLCASSLRGRSGAEAFFGQGTRLTVV.

This chain joins TRBV7-3 and TRBJ2-2, with 7 bases fitting TRBD1. Germline-derived CDR1 and CDR2 are SGHTA and FQGTGA. The J segment lost 7 bases and the V segment lost 5 bases, leaving 13 bases of the junction unmatched. This CDR3 spans 16 amino acids. CDR3 coding DNA: TGTGCCAGCAGCCTAGGTCCAGGGGGATTGATCGGGGAGCTGTTTTTT. It encodes CASSLGPGGLIGELFF.

This chain uses TRBV5-1 with TRBJ2-1; 12 nucleotides agree with TRBD2. The germline CDR1 and CDR2 sequences are SGHRS and YFSETQ. V lost 4 bases to trimming and J lost 8 bases; unmatched junction nucleotides: 4. The CDR3 contains 14 residues. The CDR3 sequence: CASSRTSGTYEQFF. CDR3 coding DNA: TGCGCCAGCAGCCGGACTAGCGGGACCTATGAGCAGTTCTTC.

The J gene is TRBJ2-5, the V gene TRBV5-1, with a weak D call TRBD2 (6 bases). The V gene lost 5 bases and the J gene lost 0 bases, with 14 bases spanning the gap. The CDR3 loop spans 15 amino acids. Germline lookup yields CDR1 SGHRS and CDR2 YFSETQ. CDR3 amino acids: CASSLTSNHQETQYF. The CDR3 coding sequence is TGCGCCAGCAGTTTAACTAGCAACCACCAAGAGACCCAGTACTTC.

Relative to its sample, this clone is large. The chain carries TRBV15 and TRBJ1-1; no firm D call. The CDR3 totals 15 residues. V gave up 0 bases and J gave up 2 bases, with 10 bases separating them. The germline V gene has CDR1 LNHNV and CDR2 YYDKDF (reference sequence). This CDR3 is CATSRDRAPNTEAFF. For the CDR3, the DNA is TGTGCCACCAGCAGAGATAGGGCGCCAAACACTGAAGCTTTCTTT.